This T cell receptor (beta chain) was recorded in a study of long-term antiretroviral therapy in people with HIV. Notes on this clone: Its matching antigen is unknown.

Sampling of each donor yielded at least one pre-ART PBMC sample and at least two post-ART PBMC samples. Only United States sites treated participants with HIV. Study conclusions and caveats: Post-ART samples showed increased diversity that remained below transplant donor control levels. HIV repertoires spanned narrower CDR3 length ranges than controls.

The authors ran the immunoSEQ assay, v3.0, at survey level. TCRdb's table, derived via immunoSEQ multiplex PCR, lists solely in-frame clones and lacks some. The data contain more than 11,000 clones, more than 75% of them singletons. V shed 4 bases and J 5 bases; nucleotides not matched to a gene: 5. Germline loops: CDR1 MNHEY, CDR2 SMNVEV (reference sequence). The CDR3 has 15 residues. V is TRBV27 and J is TRBJ2-5; 12 nucleotides agree with TRBD1. This TCR came from a man in his forties with HIV. Sequenced here: unsorted PBMCs, sampled 3.1 years after starting antiretroviral therapy. Here the CDR3 DNA reads TGTGCCAGCAGTTCCGGGACAGGGGGCGTCGAGACCCAGTACTTC. Translation: CASSSGTGGVETQYF.